This is a list of T cell receptor beta chains from one sample in a study of Ad26.COV2.S vaccination and SARS-CoV-2 variants. TCRdb's copy holds only in-frame clones and misses some; the assay was immunoSEQ multiplex PCR. This sample has about 480,000 clones, with around 88% found just once. The starting material was peripheral blood, obtained in a trial of Ad26.COV2.S vaccine versus placebo. These receptors all come from a person between 18 and 65 years old who received the Ad26.COV2.S COVID-19 vaccine or a placebo. The CDR3 runs from the conserved cysteine through the conserved F or W. Part of the rows lack a size; the others show once, few, many or a class for expanded clones.

j_call,v_call,clone_size,cdr3_aa
TRBJ2-1,TRBV5-8,many,CASSLLQTSGYSYNEQFF
TRBJ2-1,TRBV7-2,NA,CASSFFANEQFF
TRBJ2-5,TRBV5-4,NA,CASSLGRETQYF
TRBJ1-2,TRBV27,NA,CASSSAPNYGYTF
TRBJ1-1,TRBV11-3,once,CASSSDRQNTEAFF
TRBJ2-7,TRBV27,NA,CASSSVGAYEQYF
TRBJ2-5,TRBV4-1,NA,CASSPKLDSPGRYF
TRBJ1-1,TRBV29-1,NA,CSVVVTEAFF
TRBJ1-1,TRBV5-1,once,CASSWGTALNTEAFF
TRBJ2-1,TRBV5-1,NA,CASSLAELAGYNEQFF
TRBJ1-2,TRBV7-9,NA,CASSVGTGGNYGYTF
TRBJ2-6,TRBV19,NA,CASSITGSSGANVLTF
TRBJ2-1,TRBV25-1,NA,CASSVGGNEQFF
TRBJ2-1,TRBV30,NA,CAWNEGGPPYNEQFF
TRBJ1-1,TRBV29-1,NA,CSVHGNTEAFF
TRBJ2-7,TRBV11-2,NA,CASSLDLVYEQYF
TRBJ2-5,TRBV6-5,NA,CASSRRGTGTETQYF
TRBJ1-2,TRBV5-1,NA,CASSLGEGGYGYTF
TRBJ2-7,TRBV19,once,CASSIVWGSPYEQYF
TRBJ2-5,TRBV5-4,NA,CASSYDRGTGETQYF
TRBJ1-2,TRBV19,NA,CASSMGRDGGGYTF
TRBJ2-2,TRBV6-1,NA,CASSEWSGGGELFF
TRBJ2-7,TRBV18,NA,CASSPSRGVNEQYF
TRBJ2-7,TRBV12-3/TRBV12-4,NA,CAINIIGGYEQYF
TRBJ2-1,TRBV4-1,NA,CASSHDRGPGAGDEQFF
TRBJ1-1,TRBV19,many,CASSLLLGYTEAFF
TRBJ1-1,TRBV27,NA,CASSRRQGRTEAFF
TRBJ1-3,TRBV7-2,few,CASSLSMPDSGNTIYF
TRBJ2-3,TRBV28,NA,CASSFQARTSGSRTDTQYF
TRBJ1-5,TRBV7-2,NA,CASSLYPDSNQPQHF
TRBJ2-3,TRBV18,NA,CASSPIPSTDTQYF
TRBJ2-7,TRBV4-1,NA,CASSQAAGQNHYEQYF
TRBJ1-1,TRBV9,NA,CASSLSGQTNTEAFF
TRBJ2-3,TRBV4-3,NA,CASSQDAPGSTDTQYF
TRBJ2-2,TRBV19,NA,CASSNTGKARGLFF
TRBJ2-7,TRBV7-9,NA,CASSPGAGGPYEQYF
TRBJ2-1,TRBV21-1,NA,CASNPGLAAPGGSYNEQFF
TRBJ2-3,TRBV3-1/TRBV3-2,NA,CASSHRGDTQYF
TRBJ1-2,TRBV30,NA,CAWINRGRGNYGYTF
TRBJ1-1,TRBV19,NA,CASSAALPGNTEAFF
TRBJ1-3,TRBV5-6,NA,CASSLLTGGLVSGNTIYF
TRBJ2-1,TRBV5-1,NA,CASSLVAGGYNEQFF
TRBJ2-2,TRBV7-9,NA,CATSQGQGAAGELFF
TRBJ1-2,TRBV18,NA,CASSLTDSPNYGYTF
TRBJ2-7,TRBV14,NA,CASSQDLVSTGDEQYF
TRBJ2-1,TRBV9,NA,CASSVGGRTLSYNEQFF